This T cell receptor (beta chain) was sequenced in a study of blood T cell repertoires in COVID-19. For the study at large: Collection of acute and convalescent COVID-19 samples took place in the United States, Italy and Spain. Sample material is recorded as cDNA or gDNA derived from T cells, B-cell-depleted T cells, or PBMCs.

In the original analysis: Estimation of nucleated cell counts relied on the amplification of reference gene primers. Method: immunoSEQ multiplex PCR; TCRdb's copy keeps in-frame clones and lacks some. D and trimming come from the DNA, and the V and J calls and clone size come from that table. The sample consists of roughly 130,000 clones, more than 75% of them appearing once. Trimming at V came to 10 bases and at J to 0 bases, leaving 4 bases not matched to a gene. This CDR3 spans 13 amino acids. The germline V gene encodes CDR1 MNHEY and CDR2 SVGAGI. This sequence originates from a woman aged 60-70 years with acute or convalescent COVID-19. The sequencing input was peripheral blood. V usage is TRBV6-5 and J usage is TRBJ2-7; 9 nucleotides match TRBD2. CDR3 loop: CATRAGGSYEQYF. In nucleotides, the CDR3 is TGTGCCACCCGAGCGGGGGGCTCCTACGAGCAGTACTTC.